The entry below gives a single T cell receptor (beta chain) sequence along with its context. Antigen unknown. This sample stems from a study of cytomegalovirus exposure and HLA in healthy donors. Study-wide points: One variant, a missense change in DCLRE1C, was linked in a later analysis to TCR beta V- and J-gene trimming.

PCR used 60 Vbeta primers and 13 Jbeta primers. The data were produced by immunoSEQ multiplex PCR, yet TCRdb's version contains in-frame clones alone and is incomplete. The repertoire holds about 61,000 clones, with roughly 90% as singletons. Germline loops: CDR1 WNHNN, CDR2 SYGVQD (reference sequence). Unmatched junction bases numbered 2, after V lost 2 bases and J lost 7 bases. The CDR3 loop spans 13 amino acids. The sample taken for sequencing was PBMCs. The sequence derives from a young man in good health and CMV-seropositive. V gene TRBV10-1 combines with J gene TRBJ2-7; 10 bases are shared with TRBD2. In DNA, the CDR3 is TGCGCCAGCAGTGAGAGCGGGAGGGGTGAGCAGTACTTC. It codes for CASSESGRGEQYF.